Listed below are T cell receptor beta chains from one sample, sequenced in a study of blood T cells in healthy people across ages. One entry per CDR3 protein results from TCRdb running MiXCR on the 5' RACE reads. The sample includes about 1.8 million distinct CDR3 sequences, 40% to 55% of them seen just once. What was sequenced was blood. Receptor source: a woman in her 40s in good health. CDR3s include the opening cysteine and the closing phenylalanine or tryptophan. The D gene is left open where the match is weak. Clone size is shown for a subset of rows, as once, few, many or a class of expanded clone.

D: .
V: TRBV7-3
J: TRBJ1-2
size: .
CDR3: CASSLFGRQLGYTF
DNA: TGTGCCAGCAGCTTATTTGGGCGACAATTAGGCTACACCTTC

D: .
V: TRBV7-2
J: TRBJ1-4
size: .
CDR3: CASSLAMGRELFF
DNA: TGTGCCAGCAGCTTAGCGATGGGGAGGGAACTGTTTTTT

D: TRBD2
V: TRBV20-1
J: TRBJ2-3
size: .
CDR3: CSARDVGRNTDTQYF
DNA: TGCAGTGCTAGAGATGTCGGGAGGAACACAGATACGCAGTATTTT

D: .
V: TRBV7-9
J: TRBJ1-1
size: .
CDR3: CASSASVNTEAFF
DNA: TGTGCCAGCAGCGCCAGTGTAAACACTGAAGCTTTCTTT

D: .
V: TRBV11-2
J: TRBJ2-7
size: .
CDR3: CASSLYPEGSYEQYF
DNA: TGTGCCAGCAGCTTATACCCGGAGGGCTCCTACGAGCAGTACTTC

D: .
V: TRBV5-5
J: TRBJ2-5
size: many
CDR3: CASSLLSTGGQETQYF
DNA: TGTGCCAGCAGCTTACTTTCCACTGGTGGGCAAGAGACCCAGTACTTC

D: TRBD2
V: TRBV12-3/TRBV12-4
J: TRBJ2-1
size: few
CDR3: CASSTTGTSGGDEQFF
DNA: TGTGCCAGCAGTACGACCGGGACTAGCGGGGGGGATGAGCAGTTCTTC

D: TRBD1
V: TRBV20-1
J: TRBJ2-6
size: .
CDR3: CSAREPKQGGGANVLTF
DNA: TGCAGTGCTAGAGAACCAAAACAGGGGGGTGGGGCCAACGTCCTGACTTTC

D: .
V: TRBV29-1
J: TRBJ2-1
size: .
CDR3: CSVEGGDRKIITYNEQFF
DNA: TGCAGCGTTGAGGGGGGGGACAGAAAAATAATAACCTACAATGAGCAGTTCTTC

D: TRBD2
V: TRBV7-8
J: TRBJ2-1
size: .
CDR3: CASSFEVRGTSSYNEQFF
DNA: TGTGCCAGCAGCTTTGAAGTTCGGGGGACTAGCTCCTACAATGAGCAGTTCTTC

D: TRBD2
V: TRBV28
J: TRBJ2-7
size: .
CDR3: CASSSLADYEQYF
DNA: TGTGCCAGCAGTTCTCTAGCGGACTACGAGCAGTACTTC

D: TRBD1
V: TRBV7-2
J: TRBJ2-5
size: .
CDR3: CASSGQGLGTQYF
DNA: TGTGCCAGCAGTGGACAGGGCTTAGGGACCCAGTACTTC

D: .
V: TRBV29-1
J: TRBJ2-7
size: few
CDR3: CSVEDHSLGYEQYF
DNA: TGCAGCGTTGAGGATCACAGTCTCGGCTACGAGCAGTACTTC

D: TRBD2
V: TRBV24-1
J: TRBJ2-1
size: .
CDR3: CATSAAGGTYNEQFF
DNA: TGTGCCACCAGTGCGGCGGGAGGGACCTACAATGAGCAGTTCTTC